This T cell receptor beta chain was identified during a study of OX40 agonist ivuxolimab in advanced cancers. Study background: Patients assigned to dose escalation were diagnosed with hepatocellular carcinoma, melanoma, renal cell or head and neck cancer.

This clone appeared a single time. Its specificity is unknown. V lost 2 bases and J lost 2, with 6 bases in between. The length of the CDR3 is 13 residues. Germline loops: CDR1 MNHNS, CDR2 SASEGT. Clones were sequenced by immunoSEQ multiplex PCR, and TCRdb holds only the in-frame ones, with some missing. The sample holds under 95,000 clones, 89% seen once. Overall study findings and caveats: Partial responders at 0.1-3.0 mg/kg had among the lowest clonal expansion. At 0.1 to 3.0 mg/kg and by week 6, clonal expansion occurred in CD4+ and CD8+ blood T cells. Researchers report that CD8+ T cells had, on average, more expanded clones than CD4+.

The material was CD4+ or CD8+ T cells sorted from blood, obtained in a trial of the OX40 agonist ivuxolimab. V usage is TRBV6-1 and J usage is TRBJ1-2; D is perhaps TRBD1 (6 bases). This TCR came from an adult with an advanced solid tumor such as melanoma, head and neck, liver or kidney cancer. The DNA of the CDR3 is TGTGCCAGCAGTGAAAGGGGGAACTATGGCTACACCTTC. Its protein product is CASSERGNYGYTF.